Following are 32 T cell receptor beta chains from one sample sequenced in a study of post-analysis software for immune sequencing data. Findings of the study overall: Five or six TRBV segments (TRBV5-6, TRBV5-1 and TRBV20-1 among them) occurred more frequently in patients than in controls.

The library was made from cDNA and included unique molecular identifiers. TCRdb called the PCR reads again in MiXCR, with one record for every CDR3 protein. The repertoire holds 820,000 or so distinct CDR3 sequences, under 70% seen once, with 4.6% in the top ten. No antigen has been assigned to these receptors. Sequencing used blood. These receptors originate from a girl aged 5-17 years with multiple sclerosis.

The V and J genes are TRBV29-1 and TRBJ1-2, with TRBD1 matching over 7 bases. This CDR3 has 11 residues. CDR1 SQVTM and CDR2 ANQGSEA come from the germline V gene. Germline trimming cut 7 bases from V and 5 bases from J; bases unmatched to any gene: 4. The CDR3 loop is CSGTGEYGYTF. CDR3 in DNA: TGCAGCGGAACAGGGGAATATGGCTACACCTTC.

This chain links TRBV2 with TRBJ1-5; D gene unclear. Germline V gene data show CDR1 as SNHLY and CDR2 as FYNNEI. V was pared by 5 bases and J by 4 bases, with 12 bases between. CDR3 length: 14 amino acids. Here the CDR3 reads CASSTGRGNQPQHF. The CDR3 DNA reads TGTGCCAGCAGTACTGGACGGGGAAATCAGCCCCAGCATTTT.

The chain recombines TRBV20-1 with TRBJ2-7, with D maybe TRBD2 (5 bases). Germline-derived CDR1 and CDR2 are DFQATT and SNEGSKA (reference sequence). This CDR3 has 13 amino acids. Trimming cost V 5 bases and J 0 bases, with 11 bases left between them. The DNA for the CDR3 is TGCAGTGCTTTAGACGGACTCTCCTACGAGCAGTACTTC. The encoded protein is CSALDGLSYEQYF.

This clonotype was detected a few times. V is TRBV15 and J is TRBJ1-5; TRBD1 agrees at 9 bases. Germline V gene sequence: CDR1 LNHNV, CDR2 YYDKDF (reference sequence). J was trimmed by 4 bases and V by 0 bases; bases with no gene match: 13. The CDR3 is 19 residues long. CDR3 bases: TGTGCCACCAGCAGAGACCCCCGGACAGGGGACATCCGAAATCAGCCCCAGCATTTT. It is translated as CATSRDPRTGDIRNQPQHF.

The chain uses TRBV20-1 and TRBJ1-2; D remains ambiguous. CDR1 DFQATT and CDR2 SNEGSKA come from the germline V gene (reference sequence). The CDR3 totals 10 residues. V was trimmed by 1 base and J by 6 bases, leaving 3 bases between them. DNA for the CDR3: TGCAGTGCTAGAGGGAATGGCTACACCTTC. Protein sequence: CSARGNGYTF.

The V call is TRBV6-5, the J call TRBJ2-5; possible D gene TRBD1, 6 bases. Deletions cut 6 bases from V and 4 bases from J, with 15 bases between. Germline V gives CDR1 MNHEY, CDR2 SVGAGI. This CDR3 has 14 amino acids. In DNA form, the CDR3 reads TGTGCCAGCAGGAACCTACAGGGTATAGAGACCCAGTACTTC. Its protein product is CASRNLQGIETQYF.

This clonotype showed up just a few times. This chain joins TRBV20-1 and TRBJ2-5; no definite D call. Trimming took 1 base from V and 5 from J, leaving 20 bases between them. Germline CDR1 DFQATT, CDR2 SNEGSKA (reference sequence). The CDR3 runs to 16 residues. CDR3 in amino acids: CSARGSRYPVAETQYF. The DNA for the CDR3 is TGCAGTGCTAGAGGGTCCAGGTACCCGGTCGCGGAGACCCAGTACTTC.

The CDR3 loop is CSARSGGNTDTQYF. The DNA for the CDR3 is TGCAGTGCTAGAAGCGGGGGAAACACAGATACGCAGTATTTT. The rearrangement uses TRBV20-1 and TRBJ2-3; TRBD2 aligns across 8 bases. Unmatched junction bases numbered 3, after V lost 2 bases and J lost 2 bases. This CDR3 comprises 14 residues. Germline V gene lookup returns CDR1 DFQATT and CDR2 SNEGSKA (reference sequence).

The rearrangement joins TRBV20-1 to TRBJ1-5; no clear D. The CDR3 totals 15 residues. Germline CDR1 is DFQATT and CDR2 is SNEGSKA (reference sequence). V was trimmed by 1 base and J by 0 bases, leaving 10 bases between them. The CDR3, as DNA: TGCAGTGCTAGAGTGGAGGAGATTAGCAATCAGCCCCAGCATTTT. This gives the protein CSARVEEISNQPQHF.

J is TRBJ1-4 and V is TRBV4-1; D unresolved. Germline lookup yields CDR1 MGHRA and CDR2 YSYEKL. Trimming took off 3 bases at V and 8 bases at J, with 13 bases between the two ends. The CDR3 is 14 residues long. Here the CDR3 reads CASSHGPGREKLFF. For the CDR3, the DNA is TGCGCCAGCAGCCACGGTCCTGGAAGGGAAAAACTGTTTTTT.

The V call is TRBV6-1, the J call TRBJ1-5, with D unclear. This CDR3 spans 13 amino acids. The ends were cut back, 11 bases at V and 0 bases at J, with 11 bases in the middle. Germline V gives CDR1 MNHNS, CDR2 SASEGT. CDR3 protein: CAGQENSNQPQHF. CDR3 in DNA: TGTGCCGGCCAGGAGAATAGCAATCAGCCCCAGCATTTT.

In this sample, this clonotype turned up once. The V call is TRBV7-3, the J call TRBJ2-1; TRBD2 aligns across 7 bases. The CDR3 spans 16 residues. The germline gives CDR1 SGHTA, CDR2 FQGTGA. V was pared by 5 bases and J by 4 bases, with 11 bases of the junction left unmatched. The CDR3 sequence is CASSTAPSGGYNEQFF. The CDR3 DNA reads TGTGCCAGCAGCACTGCTCCTAGCGGAGGGTACAATGAGCAGTTCTTC.

CDR3 sequence reads: CSAGLARRQGSGRPQHF. In DNA, the CDR3 is TGCAGTGCTGGGCTGGCCCGGAGACAGGGATCAGGTCGGCCCCAGCATTTT. The chain has TRBV20-1 and TRBJ1-5; 7 nucleotides align to TRBD1. The CDR3 totals 17 residues. The germline gives CDR1 DFQATT, CDR2 SNEGSKA (reference sequence). J lost 9 bases, V lost 5 bases, and 22 bases had no gene match.

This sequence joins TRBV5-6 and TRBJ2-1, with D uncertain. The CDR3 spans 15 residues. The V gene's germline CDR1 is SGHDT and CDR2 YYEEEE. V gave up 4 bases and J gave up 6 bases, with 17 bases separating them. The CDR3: CASSLRPPSPNEQFF. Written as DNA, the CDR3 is TGTGCCAGCAGCCTAAGACCGCCGTCGCCCAATGAGCAGTTCTTC.

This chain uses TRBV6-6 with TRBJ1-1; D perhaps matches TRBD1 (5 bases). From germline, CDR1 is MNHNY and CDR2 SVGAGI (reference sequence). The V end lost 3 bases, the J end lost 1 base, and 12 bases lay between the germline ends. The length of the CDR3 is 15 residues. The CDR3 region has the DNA TGTGCCAGCAGTTATACCTTCCAGGGGAACACTGAAGCTTTCTTT. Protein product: CASSYTFQGNTEAFF.

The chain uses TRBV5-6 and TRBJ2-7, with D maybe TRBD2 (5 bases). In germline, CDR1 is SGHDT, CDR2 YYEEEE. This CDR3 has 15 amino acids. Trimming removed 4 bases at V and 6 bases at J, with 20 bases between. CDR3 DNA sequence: TGTGCCAGCAGCCCCCCCGGGATCCTCGTAGGCGAGCAGTACTTC. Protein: CASSPPGILVGEQYF.

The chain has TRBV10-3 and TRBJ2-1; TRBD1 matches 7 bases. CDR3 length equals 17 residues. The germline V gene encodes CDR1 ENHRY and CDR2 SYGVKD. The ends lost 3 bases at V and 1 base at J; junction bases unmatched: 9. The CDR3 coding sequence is TGTGCCATCAGTGACAACCTTAACAGGGGTTCCTACAATGAGCAGTTCTTC. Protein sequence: CAISDNLNRGSYNEQFF.

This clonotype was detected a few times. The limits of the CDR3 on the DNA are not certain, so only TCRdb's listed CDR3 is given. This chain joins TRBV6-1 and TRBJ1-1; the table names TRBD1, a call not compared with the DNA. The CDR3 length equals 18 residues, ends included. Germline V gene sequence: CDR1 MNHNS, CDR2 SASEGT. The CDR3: CASSEFGAGTGANTEAFF.

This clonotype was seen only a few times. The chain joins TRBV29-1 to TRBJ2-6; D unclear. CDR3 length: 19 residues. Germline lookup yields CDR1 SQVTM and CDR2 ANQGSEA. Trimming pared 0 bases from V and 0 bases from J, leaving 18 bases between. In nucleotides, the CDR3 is TGCAGCGTTGAAGATCGGAACAGACGTAAAGGCTCTGGGGCCAACGTCCTGACTTTC. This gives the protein CSVEDRNRRKGSGANVLTF.

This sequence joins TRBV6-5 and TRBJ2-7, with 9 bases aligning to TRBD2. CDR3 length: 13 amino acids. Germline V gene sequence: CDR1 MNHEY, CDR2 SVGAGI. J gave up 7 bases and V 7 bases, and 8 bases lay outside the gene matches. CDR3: CASKRAGGDEQYF. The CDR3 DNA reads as TGTGCCAGCAAACGAGCGGGAGGAGATGAGCAGTACTTC.

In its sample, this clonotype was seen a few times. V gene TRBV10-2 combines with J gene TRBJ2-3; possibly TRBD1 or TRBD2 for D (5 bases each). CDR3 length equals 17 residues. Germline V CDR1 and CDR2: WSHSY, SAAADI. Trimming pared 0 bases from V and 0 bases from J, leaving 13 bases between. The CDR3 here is CASSESTEGLSTDTQYF. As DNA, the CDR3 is TGCGCCAGCAGTGAGTCGACAGAGGGGTTAAGCACAGATACGCAGTATTTT.

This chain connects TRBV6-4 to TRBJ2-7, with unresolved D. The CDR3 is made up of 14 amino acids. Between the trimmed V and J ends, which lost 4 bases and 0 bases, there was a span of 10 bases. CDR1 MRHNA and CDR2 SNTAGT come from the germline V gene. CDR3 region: CASSVEPGSYEQYF. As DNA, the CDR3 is TGTGCCAGCAGTGTTGAACCGGGCTCCTACGAGCAGTACTTC.

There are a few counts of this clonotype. Here the CDR3 reads CASSGGGGHNEQFF. In DNA, the CDR3 is TGTGCCAGCAGTGGGGGTGGGGGCCACAATGAGCAGTTCTTC. The rearrangement links TRBV2 to TRBJ2-1; maybe TRBD1 (6 bases). Trimming pared 4 bases from V and 5 bases from J, leaving 12 bases between. CDR1 and CDR2 (germline): SNHLY, FYNNEI. The CDR3 sequence is 14 residues long.

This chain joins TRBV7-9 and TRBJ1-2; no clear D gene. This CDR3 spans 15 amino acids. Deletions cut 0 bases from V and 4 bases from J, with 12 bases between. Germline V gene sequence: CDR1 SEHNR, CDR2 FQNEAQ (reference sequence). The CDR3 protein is CASSLAPASFYGYTF. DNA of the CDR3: TGTGCCAGCAGCTTAGCGCCGGCTTCCTTCTATGGCTACACCTTC.

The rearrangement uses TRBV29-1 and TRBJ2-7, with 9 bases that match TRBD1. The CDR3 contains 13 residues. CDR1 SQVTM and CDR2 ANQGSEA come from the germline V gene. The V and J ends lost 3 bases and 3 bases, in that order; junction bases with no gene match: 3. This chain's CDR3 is CSVDGQGFYEQYF. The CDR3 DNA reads TGCAGCGTTGATGGACAGGGGTTCTACGAGCAGTACTTC.

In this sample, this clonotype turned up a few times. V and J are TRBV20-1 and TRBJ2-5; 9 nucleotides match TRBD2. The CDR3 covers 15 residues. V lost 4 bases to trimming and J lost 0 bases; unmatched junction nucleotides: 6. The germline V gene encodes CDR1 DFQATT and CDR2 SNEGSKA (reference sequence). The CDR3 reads CSANRLAVNQETQYF. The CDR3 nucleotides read TGCAGTGCTAACAGACTAGCGGTTAACCAAGAGACCCAGTACTTC.

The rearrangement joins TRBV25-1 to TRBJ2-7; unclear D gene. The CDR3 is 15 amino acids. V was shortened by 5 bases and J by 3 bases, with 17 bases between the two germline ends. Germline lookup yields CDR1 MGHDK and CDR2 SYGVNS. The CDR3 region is CASSPDGLLGYEQYF. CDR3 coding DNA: TGTGCCAGCAGTCCCGACGGGTTACTCGGCTACGAGCAGTACTTC.

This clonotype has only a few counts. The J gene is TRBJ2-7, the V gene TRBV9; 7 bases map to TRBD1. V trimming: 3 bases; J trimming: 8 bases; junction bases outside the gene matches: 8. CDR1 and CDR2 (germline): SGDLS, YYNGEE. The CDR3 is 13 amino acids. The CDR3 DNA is TGTGCCAGCAGCGCGACAGGGCCCTCCAAGCAGTACTTC. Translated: CASSATGPSKQYF.

CDR3 residues: CASSIEPGSPYEQYF. The CDR3, as DNA: TGTGCCAGTAGTATAGAGCCGGGGTCCCCCTACGAGCAGTACTTC. The chain combines TRBV19 with TRBJ2-7; a possible D gene is TRBD2 (5 bases). The ends were cut back, 0 bases at V and 2 bases at J, with 11 bases in the middle. Germline V gene lookup returns CDR1 LNHDA and CDR2 SQIVND (reference sequence). The CDR3 has 15 residues.

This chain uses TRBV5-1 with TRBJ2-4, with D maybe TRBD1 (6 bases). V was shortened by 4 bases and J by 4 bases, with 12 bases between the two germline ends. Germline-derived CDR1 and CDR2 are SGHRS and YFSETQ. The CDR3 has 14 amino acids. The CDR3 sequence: CASSMGHGKNIQYF. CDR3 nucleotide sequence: TGCGCCAGCAGCATGGGACACGGTAAAAACATTCAGTACTTC. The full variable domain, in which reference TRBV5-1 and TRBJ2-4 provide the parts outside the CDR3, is KAGVTQTPRYLIKTRGQQVTLSCSPISGHRSVSWYQQTPGQGLQFLFEYFSETQRNKGNFPGRFSGRQFSNSRSEMNVSTLELGDSALYLCASSMGHGKNIQYFGAGTRLSVL.

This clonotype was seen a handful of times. The CDR3 nucleotides are TGCAGCGTTGAGATGGTGGGGATCTACGAGCAGTACTTC. Its protein is CSVEMVGIYEQYF. The chain has TRBV29-1 and TRBJ2-7; D is uncertain. The length of the CDR3 is 13 residues. Germline V gene data show CDR1 as SQVTM and CDR2 as ANQGSEA. Trimming removed 3 bases from V and 3 bases from J, with 12 bases in between.

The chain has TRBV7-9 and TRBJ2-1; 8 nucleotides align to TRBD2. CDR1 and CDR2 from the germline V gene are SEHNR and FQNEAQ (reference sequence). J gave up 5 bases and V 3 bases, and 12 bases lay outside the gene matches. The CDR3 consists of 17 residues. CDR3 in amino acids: CASSFRTSQALDNEQFF. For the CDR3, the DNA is TGTGCCAGCAGCTTTAGGACTAGCCAAGCCCTCGACAATGAGCAGTTCTTC. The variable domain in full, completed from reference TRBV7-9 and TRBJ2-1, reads DTGVSQNPRHKITKRGQNVTFRCDPISEHNRLYWYRQTLGQGPEFLTYFQNEAQLEKSRLLSDRFSAERPKGSFSTLEIQRTEQGDSAMYLCASSFRTSQALDNEQFFGPGTRLTVL.